The 23 T cell receptor beta chains listed next were all sequenced from one sample in a study of shared clonotypes between healthy human individuals. Repertoires were generated with immunoSEQ multiplex PCR, while TCRdb's copy carries only in-frame clones and drops some. There are approximately 2.1 million clones in the sample; over 85% occur only once, and 0.35% to 0.45% lies in the top ten. The source material was naive CD4+ T cells from PBMCs. Noted subset: CD45RA+ positively selected. The receptors derive from a man aged 18 to 30 in good health. Some clones in this sample may be carry-over from other donors' samples.

This chain uses TRBV6-5 with TRBJ1-3, with D unclear. Germline V gene data show CDR1 as MNHEY and CDR2 as SVGAGI. V was trimmed by 0 bases and J by 2 bases, leaving 8 bases between them. The CDR3 runs to 15 residues. This CDR3 reads CASSYSSQAGNTIYF. CDR3 coding DNA: TGTGCCAGCAGTTACTCGAGCCAGGCTGGAAACACCATATATTTT.

The J gene is TRBJ1-3, the V gene TRBV9; D is possibly TRBD1 (5 bases). Trimming removed 0 bases at V and 7 bases at J, with 14 bases between. CDR1 and CDR2 (germline): SGDLS, YYNGEE. CDR3 length: 15 residues. The CDR3 is CASSVEGREENTIYF. DNA of the CDR3: TGTGCCAGCAGCGTAGAGGGCAGGGAGGAGAACACCATATATTTT.

The chain carries TRBV2 and TRBJ2-1; D is undetermined. CDR1 is SNHLY and CDR2 is FYNNEI in the germline V gene. The V end lost 2 bases, the J end lost 9 bases, and 5 bases lay between the germline ends. The CDR3 runs to 11 residues. DNA of the CDR3: TGTGCCAGCAGTGAATCCGCTGAGCAGTTCTTC. Translation: CASSESAEQFF.

Points on this clone: The final CDR3 position lacks the conserved phenylalanine or tryptophan, pointing to a likely read error. The DNA is omitted, as the CDR3 cannot be located on it reliably, and the CDR3 follows TCRdb's listing. The rearrangement joins TRBV6-4 to TRBJ2-3; TRBD2 is the table's D call and was not checked against the DNA. Looked up from germline, CDR1 is MRHNA and CDR2 is SNTAGT. The length of the CDR3 is 8 amino acids, counting both ends. CDR3 region: CASSDPLP.

This CDR3 is CASSSGGGHTEAFF. CDR3 DNA: TGTGCCAGCAGCTCAGGCGGGGGGCACACTGAAGCTTTCTTT. The rearrangement joins TRBV7-3 to TRBJ1-1, with D perhaps TRBD1 (6 bases). The length of the CDR3 is 14 residues. Germline CDR1 and CDR2: SGHTA and FQGTGA. The V and J ends lost 4 bases and 3 bases respectively, with 12 bases between them.

The rearrangement joins TRBV2 to TRBJ2-7; 7 bases are a match to TRBD2. CDR3 length: 15 amino acids. V dropped 4 bases and J dropped 2; count of bases not matched to a gene: 8. The germline V gene has CDR1 SNHLY and CDR2 FYNNEI. The CDR3 nucleotides are TGTGCCAGCAGTGTCGCTAGCGGCCTAACCTACGAGCAGTACTTC. Residues: CASSVASGLTYEQYF.

V is TRBV4-2 and J is TRBJ1-5; 7 bases align to TRBD1. J lost 5 bases, V lost 3 bases, and 7 bases had no gene match. Germline CDR1 LGHNA, CDR2 YNFKEQ. The CDR3 sequence is 15 residues long. CDR3 in amino acids: CASSHRQGLDQPQHF. The CDR3 coding sequence is TGTGCCAGCAGCCACCGACAGGGATTAGATCAGCCCCAGCATTTT.

The chain recombines TRBV5-1 with TRBJ2-3; TRBD2 matches at 10 bases. V lost 1 base and J lost 6; bases outside the gene matches: 5. CDR3 size: 15 residues. Germline assignment: CDR1 SGHRS and CDR2 YFSETQ. The CDR3 DNA sequence: TGCGCCAGCAGCTTGCGGCCTAGCGGGAGTGATACGCAGTATTTT. Encoded protein: CASSLRPSGSDTQYF.

The CDR3 coding sequence is TGTGCCAGCACCGACCGTGTCGCCCGGGTCCTCAACCCCTACGAGCAGTACTTC. Translating it yields CASTDRVARVLNPYEQYF. J is TRBJ2-7 and V is TRBV2; D unclear. Trimming cost V 7 bases and J 2 bases, with 27 bases left between them. The germline V gene has CDR1 SNHLY and CDR2 FYNNEI. The CDR3 totals 18 residues.

The chain uses TRBV29-1 and TRBJ1-1; D is possibly TRBD1 (6 bases). Trimming removed 6 bases at V and 0 bases at J, with 11 bases between. Germline CDR1 reads SQVTM; CDR2 reads ANQGSEA. There are 13 residues in the CDR3. The CDR3 DNA reads as TGCAGCGTACGACAGGTTATGAACACTGAAGCTTTCTTT. It yields the protein CSVRQVMNTEAFF.

This clone was detected once. J is TRBJ2-7 and V is TRBV5-6, with a tentative D call TRBD1 (5 bases). V was pared by 2 bases and J by 12 bases, with 18 bases between. From germline, CDR1 is SGHDT and CDR2 YYEEEE. The CDR3 has 13 residues. CDR3 sequence: CASSFSQVGVPYF. CDR3 in DNA: TGTGCCAGCAGCTTTTCACAGGTCGGTGTCCCGTACTTC.

This clone was seen once. The sample holds other DNA sequences that translate to the same CDR3. V and J are TRBV28 and TRBJ2-3, with D perhaps TRBD1 or TRBD2 (6 bases each). V lost 8 bases, J lost 1 base, and 10 bases lay in between. CDR1 MDHEN and CDR2 SYDVKM come from the germline V gene. This CDR3 comprises 13 residues. The CDR3 nucleotides are TGTGCCAGCGGACGGGGGCGCACAGATACGCAGTATTTT. Translated, it gives CASGRGRTDTQYF. Looking up the rest from reference TRBV28 and TRBJ2-3 gives the full variable domain: DVKVTQSSRYLVKRTGEKVFLECVQDMDHENMFWYRQDPGLGLRLIYFSYDVKMKEKGDIPEGYSVSREKKERFSLILESASTNQTSMYLCASGRGRTDTQYFGPGTRLTVL.

This chain joins TRBV10-3 and TRBJ1-5; 7 bases match TRBD1. The trim removed 2 bases at V and 0 bases at J, leaving 7 bases unmatched. Germline CDR1 is ENHRY and CDR2 is SYGVKD. The CDR3 loop spans 17 amino acids. Written as DNA, the CDR3 is TGTGCCATCAGTGAGAGACAGGGTCCTAATAGCAATCAGCCCCAGCATTTT. Encoded protein: CAISERQGPNSNQPQHF.

The chain links TRBV5-1 to TRBJ2-2, with TRBD1 identical over 10 bases. This CDR3 has 16 residues. The ends lost 3 bases at V and 3 bases at J; junction bases unmatched: 5. CDR1 is SGHRS and CDR2 is YFSETQ in the germline V gene. CDR3 in amino acids: CASSYGDRGDTGELFF. The CDR3 DNA is TGCGCCAGCAGCTACGGGGACAGGGGAGACACCGGGGAGCTGTTTTTT.

The chain carries TRBV21-1 and TRBJ2-5. TRBV21-1 corresponds to a pseudogene. The CDR3 is 15 residues long. The CDR3 nucleotides read TGTGCCAGCAGCAAAGAGGACGGAACTAAAGAGACCCAGTACTTC. Its translation: CASSKEDGTKETQYF.

The chain couples TRBV6-1 to TRBJ1-1; D gene ambiguous. The ends were cut back, 3 bases at V and 6 bases at J, with 20 bases in the middle. Germline lookup yields CDR1 MNHNS and CDR2 SASEGT. The CDR3 extends over 16 amino acids. Here the CDR3 reads CASSDTSYWGDPEAFF. In nucleotides, the CDR3 is TGTGCCAGCAGTGATACCTCCTATTGGGGAGACCCTGAAGCTTTCTTT.

The chain combines TRBV27 with TRBJ1-3, with D unresolved. The ends were cut back, 2 bases at V and 7 bases at J, with 15 bases in the middle. Germline CDR1 reads MNHEY; CDR2 reads SMNVEV (reference sequence). The length of the CDR3 is 15 residues. The CDR3 spells CASSLVFPLRNTIYF. CDR3 nucleotide sequence: TGTGCCAGCAGTTTAGTTTTCCCCCTAAGGAACACCATATATTTT.

This clone was detected only once. The J gene is TRBJ1-3, the V gene TRBV29-1; no firm D call. CDR1 is SQVTM and CDR2 is ANQGSEA in the germline V gene. Trimming removed 4 bases from V and 2 bases from J, with 6 bases in between. There are 12 residues in the CDR3. The CDR3 DNA reads TGCAGCGTTGCCCCGGCTGGAAACACCATATATTTT. This translates into CSVAPAGNTIYF.

The chain has TRBV15 and TRBJ1-1; no reliable D call. V was cut by 1 base and J by 1 base, with 7 bases left in between. The V gene's germline CDR1 is LNHNV and CDR2 YYDKDF (reference sequence). The CDR3 loop spans 14 amino acids. The CDR3 nucleotides read TGTGCCACCAGCAGAGGGGCAGGGAACACTGAAGCTTTCTTT. Its protein product is CATSRGAGNTEAFF.

Concerning this clone: The same CDR3 is also encoded by other DNA sequences in this sample. The rearrangement uses TRBV6-5 and TRBJ1-2; D is uncertain. The CDR3 totals 14 residues. V was shortened by 2 bases and J by 1 base, with 8 bases between the two germline ends. Germline V gene data show CDR1 as MNHEY and CDR2 as SVGAGI. The CDR3 DNA follows: TGTGCCAGCAGTTACCGGCATATTAACTATGGCTACACCTTC. Encoded protein: CASSYRHINYGYTF.

The rearrangement links TRBV5-1 to TRBJ2-5, with D maybe TRBD1 (5 bases). The V and J ends lost 0 bases and 5 bases respectively, with 14 bases between them. Germline V CDR1 and CDR2: SGHRS, YFSETQ. This CDR3 has 15 amino acids. This chain's CDR3 is CASSLGGAPDETQYF. CDR3 nucleotide sequence: TGCGCCAGCAGCTTGGGTGGGGCCCCGGACGAGACCCAGTACTTC.

The chain recombines TRBV2 with TRBJ1-4; D perhaps matches TRBD1 (5 bases). The V and J ends lost 4 bases and 0 bases respectively, with 12 bases between them. Germline CDR1 SNHLY, CDR2 FYNNEI. This CDR3 region has 16 residues. The chain's CDR3 is CASSGRGGTTNEKLFF. CDR3 nucleotides: TGTGCCAGCAGTGGACGGGGGGGAACAACTAATGAAAAACTGTTTTTT.

The V and J genes are TRBV5-4 and TRBJ1-5, with D hard to call. V dropped 4 bases and J dropped 5 bases, with 7 bases sitting between them. The CDR3 spans 12 residues. CDR1 and CDR2 from the germline V gene are SGHNT and YYREEE (reference sequence). The CDR3 region is CASSLPHQPQHF. The CDR3 bases are TGTGCCAGCAGCCTTCCCCATCAGCCCCAGCATTTT.